The clone carrying this TCR beta chain turned up a few times. Its cognate antigen is unknown. Germline V gene sequence: CDR1 SGHRS, CDR2 YFSETQ. The length of the CDR3 is 16 residues. Unmatched junction bases numbered 8, after V lost 4 bases and J lost 2 bases. The data originate from a study of CD8+CD57+ T cells in acquired aplastic anemia. Overall study results and limits: Simpson's diversity of CD8+ cells was not significantly different in patients compared with controls. A set of roughly 27 CD8+ CDR3 sequences was shared between patients and controls, and these sequences appeared highly expressed in patients.

Profiles of TCR beta VDJ and CDR3 were generated from a genomic DNA template. MiXCR, applied by TCRdb to the reads, yields one record per CDR3 protein. This repertoire shows roughly 180,000 distinct CDR3 sequences, 40% to 50% found once; its top ten account for 2.9%. The sample was sorted CD4+, CD8+, or CD8+CD57+ T cells (not recorded which) from PBMCs. The TCR was taken from a human donor in good health. The V call is TRBV5-1, the J call TRBJ1-1; 10 nucleotides line up with TRBD1. The DNA for the CDR3 is TGCGCCAGCAGCCGGACAGGGGGGGTCGAAAACACTGAAGCTTTCTTT. Its protein product is CASSRTGGVENTEAFF.